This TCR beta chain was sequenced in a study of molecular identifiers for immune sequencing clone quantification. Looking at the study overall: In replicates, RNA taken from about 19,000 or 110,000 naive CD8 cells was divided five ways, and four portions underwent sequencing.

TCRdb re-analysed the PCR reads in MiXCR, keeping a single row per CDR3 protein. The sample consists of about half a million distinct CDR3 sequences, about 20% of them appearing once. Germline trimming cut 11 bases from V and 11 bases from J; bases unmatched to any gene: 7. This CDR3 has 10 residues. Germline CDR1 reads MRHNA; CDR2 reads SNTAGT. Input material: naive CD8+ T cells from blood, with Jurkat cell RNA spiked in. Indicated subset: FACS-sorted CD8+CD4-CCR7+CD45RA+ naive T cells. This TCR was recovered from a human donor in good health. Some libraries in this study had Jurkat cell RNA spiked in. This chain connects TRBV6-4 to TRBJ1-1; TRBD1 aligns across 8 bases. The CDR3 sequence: CARTGIWAFF. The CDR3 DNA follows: TGTGCCCGGACAGGGATATGGGCTTTCTTT.